The 8 T cell receptor beta chains presented below share a single source sample, sequenced in a study of CD8+ T cells in alopecia areata. In each case, RNA was isolated and then reverse transcribed into cDNA as the sequencing template. Sequencing was performed with immunoSEQ multiplex PCR; in TCRdb, only in-frame clones are kept and a portion is missing. The sample records 170,000 or so clones, roughly 63% being singletons. The material sequenced was CD4+ T cells sorted from blood, taken at week 0. All receptors derive from a human donor with alopecia areata.

The J gene is TRBJ2-3, the V gene TRBV7-8, with D perhaps matching TRBD2 (5 bases). CDR1 and CDR2 (germline): SGHVS, FQNEAQ. V was pared by 5 bases and J by 10 bases, with 13 bases between. This CDR3 has 12 amino acids. CDR3 protein: CASSLQRTSQYF. The CDR3 DNA reads TGTGCCAGCAGCCTGCAAAGGACTTCGCAGTATTTT.

The sample holds a few counts of this clone. The chain combines TRBV7-9 with TRBJ1-2, with D unresolved. V was cut by 5 bases and J by 4 bases, with 14 bases left in between. CDR3 length equals 14 residues. From germline, CDR1 is SEHNR and CDR2 FQNEAQ (reference sequence). The CDR3 sequence: CASSPMQAGYGYTF. In nucleotides, the CDR3 is TGTGCCAGCAGCCCGATGCAGGCTGGCTATGGCTACACCTTC.

The chain employs TRBV27 and TRBJ2-7; weak D call: TRBD1 (5 bases). Germline V gene lookup returns CDR1 MNHEY and CDR2 SMNVEV (reference sequence). CDR3 length: 15 residues. V lost 3 bases to trimming and J lost 1 base, with 13 bases between them. CDR3 coding DNA: TGTGCCAGCAGTTTCGTGGCAGGGTCATCCTACGAGCAGTACTTC. It yields the protein CASSFVAGSSYEQYF.

In DNA, the CDR3 is TGTGCCAGCAGCCTCGAGCTAACCGGCGGGGCACAGGGCGACGAGCAGTACTTC. Translated: CASSLELTGGAQGDEQYF. The chain recombines TRBV4-2 with TRBJ2-7; D possibly matches TRBD1 or TRBD2 (6 bases each). V was clipped by 4 bases and J by 5 bases, with 27 bases between them. This CDR3 region has 18 residues. Germline CDR1 is LGHNA and CDR2 is YNFKEQ.

The rearrangement uses TRBV27 and TRBJ1-6; 11 nucleotides agree with TRBD1. The CDR3 is 12 amino acids. Germline CDR1 reads MNHEY; CDR2 reads SMNVEV (reference sequence). The J segment lost 9 bases and the V segment lost 8 bases, leaving 0 bases of the junction unmatched. CDR3 sequence: CASGTGGSPLHF. The CDR3 DNA sequence: TGTGCCAGCGGGACAGGGGGTTCACCCCTCCACTTT.

The chain couples TRBV30 to TRBJ2-6; no firm D call. Germline values: CDR1 GTSNPN, CDR2 SVGIG (reference sequence). The germline V and J ends were trimmed by 5 bases and 2 bases, with 4 bases remaining between them. CDR3 length: 12 residues. The CDR3: CAWETGANVLTF. CDR3 nucleotide sequence: TGTGCCTGGGAAACTGGGGCCAACGTCCTGACTTTC.

Concerning this clone: Different DNA sequences within this sample yield the same CDR3. This chain connects TRBV29-1 to TRBJ2-5; D gene unclear. Germline CDR1 is SQVTM and CDR2 is ANQGSEA. CDR3 length: 13 amino acids. Trimming left V 6 bases short and J 0 bases short, with 11 bases between. CDR3 sequence: CSVAPLHQETQYF. CDR3 bases: TGCAGCGTCGCCCCATTACACCAAGAGACCCAGTACTTC.

This chain uses TRBV2 with TRBJ1-6; D is ambiguous. Per germline, CDR1 SNHLY and CDR2 FYNNEI. The CDR3 loop spans 16 amino acids. Trimming stripped 2 bases from V and 10 bases from J, with 18 bases between. The CDR3 bases are TGTGCCAGCAGTGAATTTTCGGGCGGACGCGGGTCACCCCTCCACTTT. This gives the protein CASSEFSGGRGSPLHF.